This TCR beta chain was captured by sequencing in a study of T-cell reconstitution after alpha-beta-depleted transplantation in children. Construction of the TCRbeta library involved unique molecular identifiers. TCRdb re-called the PCR reads through MiXCR, storing one row per CDR3 protein. Here the sample spans some 500,000 distinct CDR3 sequences, over 25% being singletons. Germline CDR1 and CDR2: SGHVS and FQNEAQ. The length of the CDR3 is 14 residues. V was shortened by 1 base and J by 3 bases, with 10 bases between the two germline ends. This clonotype was counted only a few times. The origin of this receptor is a human donor who donated a stem cell graft to a child with aplastic anemia. The chain couples TRBV7-8 to TRBJ2-7; D is perhaps TRBD2 (6 bases). Sequenced material: PBMCs from the stem cell graft donor, taken from the stem cell graft. The CDR3: CASSLVGEVYEQYF. In nucleotides, the CDR3 is TGTGCCAGCAGCTTAGTTGGGGAGGTCTACGAGCAGTACTTC.